The present entry profiles one T cell receptor beta chain with its context. In its sample, this clonotype was seen many times. Its antigen is not yet known. Nothing much larger sits one base from this clone, and base qualities are not available. The data were obtained in a study of prognosis after radiotherapy for stage I lung cancer listed by TCRdb under 2021. For the study in its entirety: Between early 2018 and January 2019, some 20 patients with stage I NSCLC were enrolled in Nanjing, China. The patients included around 13 who had newly diagnosed primary stage I lung tumors, along with four or five others who had oligometastatic NSCLC after their primary tumor had been surgically resected. Every patient was regarded as medically inoperable, because of comorbidities in approximately 12 cases and refusal of surgery in roughly 7 cases. Ages in the cohort of about a dozen men and 6 or 7 women ranged from roughly 53 to 84 years, with a median of 74. Tumor histology was squamous cell carcinoma in several patients and adenocarcinoma in under 15. Image-guided IMRT or VMAT was used to deliver SBRT in 3 to 5 fractions at a biologically effective dose of at least 100 Gy. No patient received concurrent therapy alongside SBRT. After SBRT, distant metastases developed in about 20% of the 19 patients at a median of approximately seven months, while the remaining 15 patients had no significant progression. Peripheral blood TCR beta repertoires were profiled in stage I NSCLC patients before and after stereotactic body radiotherapy, and the study then linked these repertoires to distant failure. For each of the 20 or so patients, one blood sample was taken before SBRT and one after, so the study sequenced some 40 samples in total. General findings and caveats noted by the study authors: Post-SBRT Shannon entropy and its change from baseline were lower in patients who developed distant metastases; baseline Shannon entropy was not associated with metastases. Tumor specificity of expanded TCR clones was not determined. Limitations of the study included a small cohort and short follow-up, and the study findings need independent validation. Differences by metastasis status were reportedly seen in TRBV and TRBJ usage frequencies, involving two V genes at baseline and, after SBRT, several V genes and two J genes. After SBRT, the number of unique TCR clones decreased (median roughly 9,900 before versus about 7,000 after; Wilcoxon paired P=0.011). No adjustment for multiple comparisons was applied to any of the reported P values.

All patients had node-negative disease on CT and PET/CT, and none had a history of other malignancies or had previously received chemotherapy or radiotherapy. At each of two time points, around 6 milliliters of peripheral venous blood were collected into EDTA tubes. PBMCs were isolated by Ficoll-Paque Plus density-gradient centrifugation. Right after collection, samples were kept at -80 degrees C until analysis. Two rounds of multiplex PCR were used to amplify the TCR beta CDR3 region from genomic DNA. The first PCR round used primers specific to each TRBV and TRBJ gene, with sequences filed in Chinese patent CN105087789A. The second PCR round used universal primers. The Roche High Pure PCR Template Preparation Kit was used to extract genomic DNA from frozen PBMCs. The libraries underwent paired-end sequencing with 151 bp reads on an Illumina HiSeq 3000. From the authors' description of their analysis: CutAdapt was used to discard raw reads that did not contain the multiplex PCR primer sequences. High-quality paired reads were merged into contigs with PEAR. By aligning each contig to reference sequences, MiXCR assigned the TRB V, D and J gene segments to that contig. To remove sequencing errors, CDR3 sequences were clustered according to base quality and sequence similarity. Diversity was measured as Shannon entropy normalized by the natural log of productive TCR sequence number. One minus Shannon entropy divided by the natural log of the number of unique clonotypes was used as the definition of clonality. The Youden index of ROC curves was used to select progression-free survival cut-offs for repertoire metrics, and analyses were performed in R 3.5.3. Clones were called with MiXCR by TCRdb after fastp trimmed the public reads at Q25, and only in-frame beta chains were retained. Rows with a matching CDR3 protein are joined into one entry that keeps the most common DNA and genes. The V and J calls and clone size are TCRdb's, not the authors'. For this sample the table gives 31,000 or so distinct CDR3 sequences, of which around 43% were detected only once. The top ten hold 15% to 19% of the sample.

CDR1 SNHLY and CDR2 FYNNEI are derived from the germline V gene. The trim is 8 bases for V and 4 bases for J, with a gap of 17 bases between the germline ends. There are 14 amino acids in the CDR3, from cysteine to phenylalanine inclusive. The CDR3 DNA has 42 bases and is translated from base 1. The receptor was isolated from a donor at least 50 years old with non-small cell lung cancer. The source was PBMCs, collected before or after stereotactic body radiation therapy (not recorded which). The sequence links TRBV2 to TRBJ1-2, with the identity of the D gene unclear. The CDR3 region reads CASFSGQPSYGYTF. The sequence in DNA is TGTGCCAGCTTCAGCGGGCAGCCGTCCTATGGCTACACCTTC.